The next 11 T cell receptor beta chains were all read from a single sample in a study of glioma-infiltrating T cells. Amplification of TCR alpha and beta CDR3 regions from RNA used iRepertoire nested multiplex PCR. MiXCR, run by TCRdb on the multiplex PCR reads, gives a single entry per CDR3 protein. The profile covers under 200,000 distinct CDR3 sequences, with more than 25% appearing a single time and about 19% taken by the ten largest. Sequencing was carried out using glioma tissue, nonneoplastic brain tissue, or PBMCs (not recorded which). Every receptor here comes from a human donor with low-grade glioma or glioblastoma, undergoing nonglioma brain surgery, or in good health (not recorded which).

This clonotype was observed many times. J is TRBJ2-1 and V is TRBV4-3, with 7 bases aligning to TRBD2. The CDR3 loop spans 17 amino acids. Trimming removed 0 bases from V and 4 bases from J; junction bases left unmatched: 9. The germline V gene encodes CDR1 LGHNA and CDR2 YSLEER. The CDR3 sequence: CASSQEQGRREYNEQFF. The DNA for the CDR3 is TGCGCCAGCAGCCAAGAACAAGGTAGGCGGGAGTACAATGAGCAGTTCTTC.

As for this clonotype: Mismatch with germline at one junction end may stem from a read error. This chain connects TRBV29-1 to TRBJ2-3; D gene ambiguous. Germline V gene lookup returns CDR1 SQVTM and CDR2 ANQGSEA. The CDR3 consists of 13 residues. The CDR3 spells CSVLRENTDKQYF. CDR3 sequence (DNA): TGCAGCGTTTTAAGAGAGAACACAGATAAGCAGTATTTT.

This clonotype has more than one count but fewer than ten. CDR3 coding DNA: TGTGCCAGCCGAACGACAGGGGGCGAAGAGACCCAGTACTTC. This translates into CASRTTGGEETQYF. J is TRBJ2-5 and V is TRBV12-3 or TRBV12-4; 10 bases map to TRBD1. There are 14 residues in the CDR3. The V and J ends lost 8 bases and 3 bases, in that order; junction bases with no gene match: 6.

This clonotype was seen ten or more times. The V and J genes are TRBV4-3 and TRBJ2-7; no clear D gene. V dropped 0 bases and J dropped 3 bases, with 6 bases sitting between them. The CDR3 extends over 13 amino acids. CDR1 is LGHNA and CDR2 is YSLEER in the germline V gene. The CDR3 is CASSQELRYEQYF. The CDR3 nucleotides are TGCGCCAGCAGCCAAGAACTTCGCTACGAGCAGTACTTC.

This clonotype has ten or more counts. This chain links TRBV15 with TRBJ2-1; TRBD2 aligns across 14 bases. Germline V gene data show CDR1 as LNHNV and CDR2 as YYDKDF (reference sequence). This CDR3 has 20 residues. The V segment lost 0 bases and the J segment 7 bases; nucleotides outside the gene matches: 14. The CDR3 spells CATSRDIGDLGLAGENEQFF. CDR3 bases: TGTGCCACCAGCAGAGATATCGGGGACCTGGGACTAGCGGGAGAGAATGAGCAGTTCTTC.

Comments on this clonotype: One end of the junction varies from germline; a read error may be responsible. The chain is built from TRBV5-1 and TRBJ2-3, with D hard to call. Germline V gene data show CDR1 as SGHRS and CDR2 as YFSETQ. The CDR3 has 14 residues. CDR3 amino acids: CTSRWSPYTDTQYF. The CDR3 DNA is TGCACCAGCCGCTGGTCTCCGTACACAGATACGCAGTATTTT.

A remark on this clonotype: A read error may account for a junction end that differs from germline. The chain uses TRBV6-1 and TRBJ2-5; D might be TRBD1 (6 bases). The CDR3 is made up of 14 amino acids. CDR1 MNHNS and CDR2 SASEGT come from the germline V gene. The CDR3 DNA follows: TGTGCCAGCAGCTCTCCCGGTGCAGGGGAGAACCAGTCCTTC. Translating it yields CASSSPGAGENQSF.

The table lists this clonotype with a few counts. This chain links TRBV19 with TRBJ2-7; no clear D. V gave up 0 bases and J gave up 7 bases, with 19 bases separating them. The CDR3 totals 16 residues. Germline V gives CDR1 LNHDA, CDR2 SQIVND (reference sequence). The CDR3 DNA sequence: TGTGCCAGTAGTATAGACCCATCCAGCTCCTACAATGAGCAGTACTTC. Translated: CASSIDPSSSYNEQYF.

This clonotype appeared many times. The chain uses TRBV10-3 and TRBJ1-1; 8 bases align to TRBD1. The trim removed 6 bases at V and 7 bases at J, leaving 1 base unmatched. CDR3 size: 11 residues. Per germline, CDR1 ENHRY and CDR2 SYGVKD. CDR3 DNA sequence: TGTGCCATCAGGGGACAGGATGAAGCTTTCTTT. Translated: CAIRGQDEAFF.

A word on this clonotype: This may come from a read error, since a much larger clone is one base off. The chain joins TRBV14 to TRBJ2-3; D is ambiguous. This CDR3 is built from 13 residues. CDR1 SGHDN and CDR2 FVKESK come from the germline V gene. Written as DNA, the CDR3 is TGTGCCAACAGCCAAGTGACAACAGATACGCAGTATTTT. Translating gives CANSQVTTDTQYF.

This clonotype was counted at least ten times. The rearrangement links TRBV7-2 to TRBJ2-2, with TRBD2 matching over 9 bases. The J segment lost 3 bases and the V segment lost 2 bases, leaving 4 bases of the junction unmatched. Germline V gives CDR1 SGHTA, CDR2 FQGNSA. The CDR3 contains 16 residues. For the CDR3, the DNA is TGTGCCAGCAGCTTACTAGCGGGGTCACACACCGGGGAGCTGTTTTTT. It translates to CASSLLAGSHTGELFF. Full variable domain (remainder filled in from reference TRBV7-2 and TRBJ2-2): GAGVSQSPSNKVTEKGKDVELRCDPISGHTALYWYRQSLGQGLEFLIYFQGNSAPDKSGLPSDRFSAERTGGSVSTLTIQRTQQEDSAVYLCASSLLAGSHTGELFFGEGSRLTVL.